This T cell receptor beta chain was documented in a study of blood T cells in healthy people across ages. This clonotype was found a few times. Its target is unknown. For every donor, a draw yielded 7.5 to 10 milliliters of peripheral blood. A second 7 to 11 cycle PCR used barcoded and J-beta primers. In TCRdb, the 5' RACE reads were re-called with MiXCR into one record per CDR3 protein. Among around 1,500,000 distinct CDR3 sequences, approximately 30% were seen once, and the ten largest hold more than 6%. Germline V gene data show CDR1 as SNHLY and CDR2 as FYNNEI. V dropped 6 bases and J dropped 1; count of bases not matched to a gene: 6. The CDR3 covers 15 residues. Study-level points and caveats: Estimated diversity across one million T cells was deemed an underestimate. Age brought a roughly linear fall in TCR beta diversity measured per million T cells. Donor CMV status was unknown, possibly confounding expanded clonotype changes.

This clonotype was sampled from a woman between 25 and 40 years old in good health. This rearrangement joins TRBV2 to TRBJ2-5; 9 bases are a match to TRBD2. The sequenced material came from blood. The CDR3 protein is CASSEPAGGQETQYF. As DNA, the CDR3 is TGTGCCAGCAGCGAGCCAGCGGGAGGCCAAGAGACCCAGTACTTC.